This T cell receptor beta chain was retrieved from a study of cytomegalovirus exposure and HLA in healthy donors. Regarding the study as a whole: In most subjects, TCR beta sequences reportedly gave accurate predictions of HLA-A and HLA-B alleles. Among TCR beta chains, those listed as cytomegalovirus-associated numbered fewer than 200.

Vbeta (60) and Jbeta (13) primers were used in the PCR. The method was immunoSEQ multiplex PCR; TCRdb's version includes in-frame clones alone and lacks a portion of them. The data contain about 170,000 clones, approximately 75% of them seen just once; the ten biggest clones take up about 1.6%. This clone was seen once. Its antigen is not identified. CDR1 and CDR2 (germline): MNHNS, SASEGT. V was pared by 6 bases and J by 12 bases, with 20 bases between. The CDR3 runs to 13 residues. The sequenced material came from PBMCs. The chain links TRBV6-1 to TRBJ1-2, with D perhaps TRBD1 (6 bases). This TCR came from a girl aged 5 to 17 in good health and CMV-seronegative. The CDR3 spells CASRFGTIGEHTF. CDR3 DNA: TGTGCCAGCAGGTTCGGGACAATAGGGGAACACACCTTC.